Shown below are 11 T cell receptor beta chains from a single sample sequenced in a study of blood T cell repertoires in COVID-19. Sequencing was performed with immunoSEQ multiplex PCR; in TCRdb, only in-frame clones are kept and a portion is missing. The table has under 150,000 clones, about nine tenths seen once. The sequenced material came from peripheral blood. These receptors all come from a human donor with active COVID-19. The donor label of this sample is uncertain.

The rearrangement joins TRBV29-1 to TRBJ1-5, with 9 nucleotides matching TRBD1. With V trimmed by 6 bases and J by 6 bases, 6 bases remained unmatched. Germline-derived CDR1 and CDR2 are SQVTM and ANQGSEA. The CDR3 is 13 residues long. The DNA for the CDR3 is TGCAGCGTACGGACAGGGGTCGGTCAGCCCCAGCATTTT. The encoded protein is CSVRTGVGQPQHF.

The chain carries TRBV19 and TRBJ1-2; TRBD1 matches at 8 bases. The V gene's germline CDR1 is LNHDA and CDR2 SQIVND (reference sequence). J lost 2 bases, V lost 6 bases, and 5 bases had no gene match. The CDR3 totals 14 residues. The chain's CDR3 is CASRNRGSNYGYTF. CDR3 DNA: TGTGCCAGTAGGAACAGGGGGTCGAACTATGGCTACACCTTC.

The J gene is TRBJ2-7, the V gene TRBV5-1; 10 bases agree with TRBD1. After removal of 4 bases from V and 1 base from J, the junction contained 5 bases not matched to a gene. Germline V gene lookup returns CDR1 SGHRS and CDR2 YFSETQ. CDR3 length: 15 amino acids. CDR3 region: CASSRPGQGSYEQYF. The CDR3 DNA reads TGCGCCAGCAGCAGGCCGGGACAGGGGTCCTACGAGCAGTACTTC.

The V and J genes are TRBV19 and TRBJ1-5; TRBD1 aligns across 8 bases. The CDR3 is 15 amino acids. Germline V lookup: CDR1 LNHDA, CDR2 SQIVND (reference sequence). The junction had 7 bases not matched to a gene; V was cut back by 4 bases and J by 5 bases. The CDR3 loop reads CASSSRGPDYQPQHF. The CDR3 nucleotides are TGTGCCAGTAGTAGCAGGGGGCCAGATTATCAGCCCCAGCATTTT.

In its sample, this clone is medium-sized. The DNA of the CDR3 is TGTGCCAGCAGTCTGACGACTAGTGTTCTCTCCGAGCAGTACTTC. It yields the protein CASSLTTSVLSEQYF. The rearrangement uses TRBV27 and TRBJ2-7, with D possibly being TRBD2 (6 bases). This CDR3 region has 15 residues. The V end lost 5 bases, the J end lost 6 bases, and 20 bases lay between the germline ends. CDR1 is MNHEY and CDR2 is SMNVEV in the germline V gene (reference sequence).

This rearrangement joins TRBV5-4 to TRBJ2-1; maybe TRBD1 (6 bases). Per germline, CDR1 SGHNT and CDR2 YYREEE (reference sequence). The CDR3 is 13 amino acids. The V end was cut by 3 bases, the J end by 6 bases, with 10 bases between. In DNA form, the CDR3 reads TGTGCCAGCAGCTCCAGGGGCGGCAATGAGCAGTTCTTC. Protein product: CASSSRGGNEQFF.

The chain combines TRBV19 with TRBJ1-2; 9 bases line up with TRBD1. V trimming: 3 bases; J trimming: 5 bases; junction bases outside the gene matches: 16. The germline gives CDR1 LNHDA, CDR2 SQIVND (reference sequence). This CDR3 comprises 18 residues. The CDR3 loop is CASSIPFLGQGNTYGYTF. The CDR3 DNA is TGTGCCAGTAGTATCCCCTTCCTGGGACAGGGAAATACGTATGGCTACACCTTC.

V usage is TRBV5-1 and J usage is TRBJ1-1; TRBD1 matches at 11 bases. Germline CDR1 reads SGHRS; CDR2 reads YFSETQ. This CDR3 is built from 15 residues. V lost 8 bases and J lost 1; bases outside the gene matches: 7. CDR3: CASWDRGKRNTEAFF. CDR3 sequence (DNA): TGCGCCAGTTGGGACAGGGGGAAGCGGAACACTGAAGCTTTCTTT. The full variable domain, rest sourced from reference TRBV5-1 and TRBJ1-1, is KAGVTQTPRYLIKTRGQQVTLSCSPISGHRSVSWYQQTPGQGLQFLFEYFSETQRNKGNFPGRFSGRQFSNSRSEMNVSTLELGDSALYLCASWDRGKRNTEAFFGQGTRLTVV.

The rearrangement joins TRBV5-1 to TRBJ2-5; 11 nucleotides match TRBD1. The length of the CDR3 is 16 residues. Germline V gene data show CDR1 as SGHRS and CDR2 as YFSETQ. The ends lost 1 base at V and 4 bases at J; junction bases unmatched: 6. The CDR3 DNA reads TGCGCCAGCAGCTTGACCGGACAGGGGGCTTCAGAGACCCAGTACTTC. The encoded protein is CASSLTGQGASETQYF.

The V call is TRBV18, the J call TRBJ1-5; D is unclear. V lost 3 bases and J 7 bases, leaving 13 bases between the germline ends. Germline-derived CDR1 and CDR2 are KGHSH and LQKENI. The CDR3 is 14 residues long. CDR3 sequence: CASSPTAEGQPQHF. In DNA, the CDR3 is TGTGCCAGCTCACCTACAGCCGAAGGCCAGCCCCAGCATTTT.

J is TRBJ1-2 and V is TRBV19; 7 bases map to TRBD1. The germline CDR1 and CDR2 sequences are LNHDA and SQIVND (reference sequence). Trimming took 6 bases from V and 11 from J; bases not matched to a gene: 12. The CDR3 sequence is 13 residues long. CDR3 sequence: CASSSDRILAYTF. In nucleotides, the CDR3 is TGTGCCAGTAGCTCGGACAGGATTTTGGCGTACACCTTC.